This passage covers 15 T cell receptor beta chains from one sample sequenced in a study of cytomegalovirus exposure and HLA in healthy donors. PCR primers comprised 60 Vbeta and 13 Jbeta primers. This table comes from immunoSEQ multiplex PCR, and its TCRdb copy is limited to in-frame clones, with some not included. The table includes 150,000 to 200,000 clones, more than 75% detected once. Sample: PBMCs. The receptors come from a male donor in good health and CMV-seronegative.

This chain joins TRBV29-1 and TRBJ2-7; TRBD2 matches 7 bases. V shed 7 bases, J shed 7 bases, and the junction held 13 bases outside the gene matches. Per germline, CDR1 SQVTM and CDR2 ANQGSEA. This CDR3 is built from 13 residues. The CDR3 nucleotides read TGCAGCGCCTACGCTCGGGCGGGAGTTGAGCAGTACTTC. Protein: CSAYARAGVEQYF.

This chain links TRBV19 with TRBJ2-1, with 7 positions matching TRBD2. Looked up from germline, CDR1 is LNHDA and CDR2 is SQIVND (reference sequence). The V gene end was trimmed by 3 bases and the J gene end by 10 bases; junction bases not matched to a gene: 0. The CDR3 sequence is 11 residues long. As DNA, the CDR3 is TGTGCCAGTAGTATGCGGGGGGAGCAGTTCTTC. Protein sequence: CASSMRGEQFF.

The chain joins TRBV29-1 to TRBJ2-1; D may be TRBD2 (7 bases). Germline CDR1 and CDR2: SQVTM and ANQGSEA. Trimming shortened V by 4 bases and J by 6 bases, and 13 bases separated the two germline ends. CDR3 size: 13 residues. Written as DNA, the CDR3 is TGCAGCGTTGTGCGCGGGGGCCGCAATGAGCAGTTCTTC. This translates into CSVVRGGRNEQFF.

The V call is TRBV4-3, the J call TRBJ1-4; tentatively, D is TRBD1 (5 bases). Between the trimmed V and J ends, which lost 4 bases and 1 base, there was a span of 13 bases. CDR1 LGHNA and CDR2 YSLEER come from the germline V gene. This CDR3 has 16 residues. This CDR3 reads CASSLASRGTNEKLFF. CDR3 sequence (DNA): TGCGCCAGCAGCCTTGCTTCAAGGGGAACTAATGAAAAACTGTTTTTT.

This chain uses TRBV19 with TRBJ2-7; the D gene is possibly TRBD1 (5 bases). Germline CDR1 is LNHDA and CDR2 is SQIVND (reference sequence). V lost 2 bases and J 0 bases, leaving 14 bases between the germline ends. This CDR3 is 16 amino acids long. The DNA of the CDR3 is TGTGCCAGTAGTATAAGTTGGGGTCAGGGCTCCTACGAGCAGTACTTC. Residues: CASSISWGQGSYEQYF.

V gene TRBV6-5 combines with J gene TRBJ1-2, with D tentatively TRBD1 (5 bases). Trimming took off 0 bases at V and 3 bases at J, with 11 bases between the two ends. The germline V gene encodes CDR1 MNHEY and CDR2 SVGAGI. This CDR3 region has 15 residues. The CDR3 DNA reads TGTGCCAGCAGTTACTCGGGGCAGGGTGACTATGGCTACACCTTC. As protein: CASSYSGQGDYGYTF.

The J gene is TRBJ1-5, the V gene TRBV28; 7 bases align to TRBD1. Germline values: CDR1 MDHEN, CDR2 SYDVKM. The V and J ends lost 2 bases and 1 base, in that order; junction bases with no gene match: 2. CDR3 length equals 15 residues. Here the CDR3 reads CASSLTGVSNQPQHF. CDR3 sequence (DNA): TGTGCCAGCAGTTTAACAGGGGTGAGCAATCAGCCCCAGCATTTT.

This clone was detected only a few times. V and J are TRBV15 and TRBJ2-1, with 9 bases matching TRBD1. Germline-derived CDR1 and CDR2 are LNHNV and YYDKDF (reference sequence). CDR3 size: 18 residues. V lost 1 base to trimming and J lost 8 bases; unmatched junction nucleotides: 15. The CDR3 DNA is TGTGCCACCAGCAGAGCTTGGGTGGAGTTACAGGGGGCTTATGAGCAGTTCTTC. Translating it yields CATSRAWVELQGAYEQFF.

The rearrangement joins TRBV9 to TRBJ2-5; 9 bases are shared with TRBD2. Per the germline V gene, CDR1 is SGDLS and CDR2 is YYNGEE. This CDR3 is 15 amino acids long. After removal of 0 bases from V and 7 bases from J, the junction contained 7 bases not matched to a gene. The CDR3 here is CASSVEAGGLPTQYF. The CDR3 DNA reads TGTGCCAGCAGCGTAGAAGCGGGGGGCCTCCCGACCCAGTACTTC. The full variable domain, with the rest looked up from reference TRBV9 and TRBJ2-5, is DSGVTQTPKHLITATGQRVTLRCSPRSGDLSVYWYQQSLDQGLQFLIQYYNGEERAKGNILERFSAQQFPDLHSELNLSSLELGDSALYFCASSVEAGGLPTQYFGPGTRLLVL.

CDR3 protein: CASSPGVKTQYF. The CDR3, as DNA: TGTGCCAGCAGCCCAGGCGTCAAGACCCAGTACTTC. The chain has TRBV28 and TRBJ2-5; D call uncertain. The germline V and J ends were trimmed by 6 bases and 6 bases, with 11 bases remaining between them. This CDR3 region has 12 residues. From germline, CDR1 is MDHEN and CDR2 SYDVKM.

V usage is TRBV7-8 and J usage is TRBJ2-2; 7 bases line up with TRBD2. Germline values: CDR1 SGHVS, CDR2 FQNEAQ. There are 16 residues in the CDR3. The V segment lost 6 bases and the J segment 0 bases; nucleotides outside the gene matches: 7. The CDR3 DNA is TGTGCCAGCAGTCAGTCGCTAGCGGCGAACACCGGGGAGCTGTTTTTT. Protein: CASSQSLAANTGELFF.

The chain links TRBV7-2 to TRBJ2-3; D gene ambiguous. CDR3 size: 13 residues. Germline V gene data show CDR1 as SGHTA and CDR2 as FQGNSA. Trimming pared 0 bases from V and 4 bases from J, leaving 5 bases between. CDR3 sequence: CASSLAPADTQYF. The DNA of the CDR3 is TGTGCCAGCAGCTTAGCGCCAGCAGATACGCAGTATTTT.

The J gene is TRBJ2-2, the V gene TRBV4-3; D perhaps matches TRBD2 (6 bases). CDR3 size: 14 residues. Trimming left V 0 bases short and J 5 bases short, with 7 bases between. Looked up from germline, CDR1 is LGHNA and CDR2 is YSLEER. The CDR3 DNA reads TGCGCCAGCAGCCAAGACGGAGGGACCGGGGAGCTGTTTTTT. It codes for CASSQDGGTGELFF.

V and J are TRBV10-3 and TRBJ1-1; tentative D call: TRBD1 (6 bases). The V gene's germline CDR1 is ENHRY and CDR2 SYGVKD. V lost 11 bases and J 2 bases, leaving 24 bases between the germline ends. There are 16 residues in the CDR3. The CDR3 nucleotides read TGTGCCTCCACGCACCGGGACAAAGGGCCTAACACTGAAGCTTTCTTT. Its protein is CASTHRDKGPNTEAFF.

The chain links TRBV18 to TRBJ1-2; 7 bases match TRBD1. Germline-derived CDR1 and CDR2 are KGHSH and LQKENI. This CDR3 region has 13 residues. Trimming cost V 5 bases and J 8 bases; bases outside gene matches: 8. CDR3 region: CASSGNRGDGYTF. The CDR3 DNA reads as TGTGCCAGCTCAGGAAACAGGGGAGACGGCTACACCTTC.